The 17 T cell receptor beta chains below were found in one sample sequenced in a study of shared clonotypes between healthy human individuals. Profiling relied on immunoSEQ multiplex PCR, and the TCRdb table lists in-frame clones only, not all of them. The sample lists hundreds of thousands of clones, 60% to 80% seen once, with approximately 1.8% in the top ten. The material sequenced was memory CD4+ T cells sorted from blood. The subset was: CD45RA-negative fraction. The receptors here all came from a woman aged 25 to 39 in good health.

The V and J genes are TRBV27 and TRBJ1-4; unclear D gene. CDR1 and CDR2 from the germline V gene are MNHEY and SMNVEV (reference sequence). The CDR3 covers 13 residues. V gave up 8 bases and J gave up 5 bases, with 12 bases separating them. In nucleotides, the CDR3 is TGTGCCAGCGGGATGTGGGCCAATGAAAAACTGTTTTTT. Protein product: CASGMWANEKLFF. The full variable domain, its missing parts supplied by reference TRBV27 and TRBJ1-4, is EAQVTQNPRYLITVTGKKLTVTCSQNMNHEYMSWYRQDPGLGLRQIYYSMNVEVTDKGDVPEGYKVSRKEKRNFPLILESPSPNQTSLYFCASGMWANEKLFFGSGTQLSVL.

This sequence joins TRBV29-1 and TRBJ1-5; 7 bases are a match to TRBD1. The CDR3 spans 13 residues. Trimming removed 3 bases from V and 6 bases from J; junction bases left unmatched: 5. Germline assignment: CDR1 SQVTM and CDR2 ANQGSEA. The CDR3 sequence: CSVEVQGGQPQHF. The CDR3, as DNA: TGCAGCGTTGAGGTGCAGGGGGGTCAGCCCCAGCATTTT. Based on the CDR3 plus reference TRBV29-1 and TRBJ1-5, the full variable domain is SAVISQKPSRDICQRGTSLTIQCQVDSQVTMMFWYRQQPGQSLTLIATANQGSEATYESGFVIDKFPISRPNLTFSTLTVSNMSPEDSSIYLCSVEVQGGQPQHFGDGTRLSIL.

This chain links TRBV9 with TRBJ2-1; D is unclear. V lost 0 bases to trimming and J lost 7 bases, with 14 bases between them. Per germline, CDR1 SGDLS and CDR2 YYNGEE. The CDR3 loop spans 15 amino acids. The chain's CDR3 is CASSVEGTTLNEQFF. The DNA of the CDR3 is TGTGCCAGCAGCGTAGAAGGTACTACCTTAAATGAGCAGTTCTTC.

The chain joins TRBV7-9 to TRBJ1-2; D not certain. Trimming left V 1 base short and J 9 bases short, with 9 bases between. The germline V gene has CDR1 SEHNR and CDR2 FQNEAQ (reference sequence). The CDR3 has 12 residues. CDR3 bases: TGTGCCAGCAGCTTAGAAGCGGGCAGCTACACCTTC. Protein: CASSLEAGSYTF. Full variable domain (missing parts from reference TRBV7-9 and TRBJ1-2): DTGVSQNPRHKITKRGQNVTFRCDPISEHNRLYWYRQTLGQGPEFLTYFQNEAQLEKSRLLSDRFSAERPKGSFSTLEIQRTEQGDSAMYLCASSLEAGSYTFGSGTRLTVV.

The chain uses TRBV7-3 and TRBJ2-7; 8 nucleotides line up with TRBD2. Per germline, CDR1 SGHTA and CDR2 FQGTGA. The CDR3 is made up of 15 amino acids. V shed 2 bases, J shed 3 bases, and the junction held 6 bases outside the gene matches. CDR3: CASSLWAGGSYEQYF. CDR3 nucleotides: TGTGCCAGCAGCTTATGGGCGGGAGGAAGCTACGAGCAGTACTTC.

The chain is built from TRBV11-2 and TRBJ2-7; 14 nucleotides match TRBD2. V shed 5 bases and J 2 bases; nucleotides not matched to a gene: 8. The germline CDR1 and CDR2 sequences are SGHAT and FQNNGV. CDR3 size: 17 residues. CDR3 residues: CASSMGLAGESPYEQYF. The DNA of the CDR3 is TGTGCCAGCAGCATGGGACTAGCGGGAGAAAGTCCCTACGAGCAGTACTTC.

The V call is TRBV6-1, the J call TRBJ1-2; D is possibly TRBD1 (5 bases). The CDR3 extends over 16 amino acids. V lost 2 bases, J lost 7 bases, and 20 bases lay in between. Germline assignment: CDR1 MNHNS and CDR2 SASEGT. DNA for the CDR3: TGTGCCAGCAGTGAAATGGGGGACCCTGGGGTGAGTGGCTACACCTTC. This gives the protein CASSEMGDPGVSGYTF.

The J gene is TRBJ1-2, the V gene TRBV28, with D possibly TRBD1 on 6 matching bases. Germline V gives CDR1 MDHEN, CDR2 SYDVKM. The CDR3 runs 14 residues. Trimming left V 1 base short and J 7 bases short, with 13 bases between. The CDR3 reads CASSLFGGVGGYTF. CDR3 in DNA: TGTGCCAGCAGTTTATTCGGGGGCGTAGGTGGCTACACCTTC.

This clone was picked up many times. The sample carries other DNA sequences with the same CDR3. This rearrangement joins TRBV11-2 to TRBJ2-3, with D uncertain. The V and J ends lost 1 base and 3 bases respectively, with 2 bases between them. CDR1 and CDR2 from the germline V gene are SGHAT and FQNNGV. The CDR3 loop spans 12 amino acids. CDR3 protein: CASSLGTDTQYF. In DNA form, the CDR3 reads TGTGCCAGCAGCTTAGGGACAGATACGCAGTATTTT.

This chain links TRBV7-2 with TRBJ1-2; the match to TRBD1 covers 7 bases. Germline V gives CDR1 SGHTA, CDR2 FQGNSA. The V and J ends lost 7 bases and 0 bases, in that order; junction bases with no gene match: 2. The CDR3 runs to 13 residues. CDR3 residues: CASTDRTNYGYTF. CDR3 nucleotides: TGTGCCAGCACGGACAGGACTAACTATGGCTACACCTTC.

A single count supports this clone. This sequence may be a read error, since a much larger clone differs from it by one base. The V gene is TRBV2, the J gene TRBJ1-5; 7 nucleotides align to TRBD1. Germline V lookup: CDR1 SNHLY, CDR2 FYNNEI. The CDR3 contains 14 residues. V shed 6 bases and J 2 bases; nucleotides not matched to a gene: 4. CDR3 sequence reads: CASRTGTGNQPQHF. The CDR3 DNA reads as TGTGCCAGCAGGACCGGGACAGGCAATCAGCCCCAGCATTTT. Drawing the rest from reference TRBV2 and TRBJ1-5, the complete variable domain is EPEVTQTPSHQVTQMGQEVILRCVPISNHLYFYWYRQILGQKVEFLVSFYNNEISEKSEIFDDQFSVERPDGSNFTLKIRSTKLEDSAMYFCASRTGTGNQPQHFGDGTRLSIL.

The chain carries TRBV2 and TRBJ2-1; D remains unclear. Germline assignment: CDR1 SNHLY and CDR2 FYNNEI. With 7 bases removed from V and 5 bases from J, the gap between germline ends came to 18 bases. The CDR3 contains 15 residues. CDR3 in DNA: TGTGCCAGCACCGAGGCGAACCAACCTGACAATGAGCAGTTCTTC. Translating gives CASTEANQPDNEQFF.

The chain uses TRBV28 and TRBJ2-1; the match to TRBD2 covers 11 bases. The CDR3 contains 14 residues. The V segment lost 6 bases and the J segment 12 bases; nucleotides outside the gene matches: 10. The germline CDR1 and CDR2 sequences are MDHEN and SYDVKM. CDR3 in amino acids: CASSNGLAGSRQFF. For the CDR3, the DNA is TGTGCCAGCAGCAATGGACTAGCGGGCTCCCGGCAGTTCTTC.

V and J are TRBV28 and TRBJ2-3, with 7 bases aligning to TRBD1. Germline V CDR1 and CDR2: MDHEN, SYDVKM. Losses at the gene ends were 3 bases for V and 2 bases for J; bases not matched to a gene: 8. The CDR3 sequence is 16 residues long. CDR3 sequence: CASSFPGQSPTDTQYF. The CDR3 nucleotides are TGTGCCAGCAGTTTTCCGGGACAGTCCCCCACAGATACGCAGTATTTT.

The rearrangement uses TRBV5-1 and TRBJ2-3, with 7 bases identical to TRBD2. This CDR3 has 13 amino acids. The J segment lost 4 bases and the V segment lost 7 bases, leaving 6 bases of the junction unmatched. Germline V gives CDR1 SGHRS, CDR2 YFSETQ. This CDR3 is CASQVGRADTQYF. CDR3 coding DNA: TGCGCCAGCCAGGTGGGGAGGGCAGATACGCAGTATTTT.

DNA of the CDR3: TGTGCCAGCAGAAGACAGGAAAGGGCTGAAGCTTTCTTT. Translated, it gives CASRRQERAEAFF. J is TRBJ1-1 and V is TRBV2; possibly TRBD1 for D (6 bases). This CDR3 region has 13 residues. The V end was cut by 6 bases, the J end by 6 bases, with 14 bases between. From germline, CDR1 is SNHLY and CDR2 FYNNEI.

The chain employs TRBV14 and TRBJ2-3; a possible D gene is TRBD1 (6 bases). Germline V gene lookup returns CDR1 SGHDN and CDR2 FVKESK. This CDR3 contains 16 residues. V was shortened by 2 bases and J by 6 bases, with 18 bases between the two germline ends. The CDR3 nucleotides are TGTGCCAGCAGCCAAAACCAGGGGAGACCGTGGGATACGCAGTATTTT. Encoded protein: CASSQNQGRPWDTQYF.